Listed here are 29 T cell receptor beta chains from one sample, sequenced in a study of tumor-infiltrating lymphocytes in oesophageal squamous cell carcinoma. In TCRdb, the PCR reads were re-called with MiXCR into one record per CDR3 protein. Counted here are about 21,000 distinct CDR3 sequences, over 40% occurring once; the ten biggest clones make up roughly a tenth. Sample: normal esophageal tissue next to the tumor. The receptors shown here come from a male donor with esophageal squamous cell carcinoma.

This clonotype was picked up many times. V usage is TRBV11-1 and J usage is TRBJ2-7, with D possibly being TRBD1 or TRBD2 (5 bases each). Between the trimmed V and J ends, which lost 3 bases and 2 bases, there was a span of 14 bases. CDR1 and CDR2 (germline): SGHAT, FQDESV (reference sequence). The CDR3 spans 15 residues. The CDR3 DNA reads as TGTGCCAGCAGCTTCCGTCCGGGACCTGCCTACGAGCAGTACTTC. Protein product: CASSFRPGPAYEQYF.

Ten or more counts support this clonotype. The genes are TRBV6-1 and TRBJ2-3; the match to TRBD2 covers 11 bases. This CDR3 has 15 amino acids. V trimming: 5 bases; J trimming: 2 bases; junction bases outside the gene matches: 3. Germline values: CDR1 MNHNS, CDR2 SASEGT. This CDR3 reads CASSRSGRATDTQYF. Written as DNA, the CDR3 is TGTGCCAGCAGTCGTAGCGGGAGGGCCACAGATACGCAGTATTTT.

This clonotype was counted many times. The genes are TRBV6-1 and TRBJ1-1; no reliable D call. The CDR3 length is 15 residues. V gave up 4 bases and J gave up 1 base, with 13 bases separating them. CDR1 MNHNS and CDR2 SASEGT come from the germline V gene. The CDR3 region has the DNA TGTGCCAGCAGTGTACGCCCGGTTCCGAACACTGAAGCTTTCTTT. This gives the protein CASSVRPVPNTEAFF.

At least ten counts were recorded for this clonotype. The chain recombines TRBV6-1 with TRBJ2-7; 8 bases are shared with TRBD1. V shed 1 base and J 4 bases; nucleotides not matched to a gene: 6. The length of the CDR3 is 15 residues. In germline, CDR1 is MNHNS, CDR2 SASEGT. The DNA of the CDR3 is TGTGCCAGCAGTGAAGGGCCTCAGGGGGCATACGAGCAGTACTTC. Translation gives CASSEGPQGAYEQYF.

The rearrangement links TRBV28 to TRBJ2-3, with D hard to call. Germline CDR1 reads MDHEN; CDR2 reads SYDVKM. V was pared by 7 bases and J by 6 bases, with 8 bases between. CDR3 length: 11 amino acids. CDR3 coding DNA: TGTGCCAGCACAAGCAGGGATACGCAGTATTTT. It specifies CASTSRDTQYF.

This clonotype was seen repeatedly, ten times or more. The CDR3 DNA reads as TGTGCCAGCAGCTTCGGACAGGGCGAGCAGTTCTTC. This codes for CASSFGQGEQFF. The rearrangement joins TRBV11-2 to TRBJ2-5; TRBD1 matches 8 bases. The end of the DNA aligns better with TRBJ2-1, so the J call may be wrong. Germline V gene data show CDR1 as SGHAT and CDR2 as FQNNGV. This CDR3 has 12 residues.

The chain carries TRBV7-3 and TRBJ2-1, with TRBD2 as a possible D gene (6 bases). Germline V gene data show CDR1 as SGHTA and CDR2 as FQGTGA. Between the trimmed V and J ends, which lost 1 base and 8 bases, there was a span of 18 bases. The CDR3 has 16 amino acids. The chain's CDR3 is CASSLMKRAGLDEQFF. DNA for the CDR3: TGTGCCAGCAGCTTAATGAAGCGGGCGGGGCTGGATGAGCAGTTCTTC.

This clonotype has ten or more counts. J is TRBJ2-2 and V is TRBV2; D possibly corresponds to TRBD1 (5 bases). The V gene's germline CDR1 is SNHLY and CDR2 FYNNEI. The ends were cut back, 8 bases at V and 1 base at J, with 11 bases in the middle. The CDR3 is 14 residues long. The chain's CDR3 is CASDRGGNTGELFF. The CDR3 bases are TGTGCCAGCGATAGGGGTGGGAACACCGGGGAGCTGTTTTTT. The full variable domain, its missing parts supplied by reference TRBV2 and TRBJ2-2, is EPEVTQTPSHQVTQMGQEVILRCVPISNHLYFYWYRQILGQKVEFLVSFYNNEISEKSEIFDDQFSVERPDGSNFTLKIRSTKLEDSAMYFCASDRGGNTGELFFGEGSRLTVL.

This clonotype was picked up many times. The chain links TRBV5-6 to TRBJ2-5; D might be TRBD2 (6 bases). Germline CDR1 SGHDT, CDR2 YYEEEE. This CDR3 contains 12 residues. Trimming removed 4 bases at V and 5 bases at J, with 9 bases between. The CDR3 is CASSVREETQYF. Written as DNA, the CDR3 is TGTGCCAGCAGCGTCCGGGAGGAGACCCAGTACTTC.

By frequency in the sample, this clonotype is medium-sized. A much more abundant neighbour one base away suggests this may be a read error. The V call is TRBV7-6, the J call TRBJ2-7, with a possible D match to TRBD2 (6 bases). CDR3 length: 17 residues. CDR1 and CDR2 (germline): SGHVS, FNYEAQ. V lost 3 bases, J lost 7 bases, and 25 bases lay in between. The CDR3: CASSFLAAELGGNEQYF. The CDR3 DNA reads TGTGCCAGCAGCTTCTTAGCGGCCGAGTTGGGTGGAAATGAGCAGTACTTC.

The chain couples TRBV6-8 to TRBJ2-1, with 7 nucleotides matching TRBD2. The J call is in doubt because the DNA end fits TRBJ2-7 better. The V gene's germline CDR1 is MNHGY and CDR2 SAAAGT. There are 12 residues in the CDR3. CDR3 amino acids: CASGEGRYEQYF. For the CDR3, the DNA is TGTGCCAGCGGGGAGGGGCGTTACGAGCAGTACTTC.

The chain carries TRBV7-2 and TRBJ2-5, with TRBD2 identical over 9 bases. The length of the CDR3 is 16 residues. The V segment lost 1 base and the J segment 4 bases; nucleotides outside the gene matches: 7. The V gene's germline CDR1 is SGHTA and CDR2 FQGNSA. The CDR3 DNA reads as TGTGCCAGCAGCTTAGGGCGGGAGGGCCGAGGAGAGACCCAGTACTTC. Translation: CASSLGREGRGETQYF.

A few counts support this clonotype. The V call is TRBV11-3, the J call TRBJ2-5; 11 nucleotides match TRBD2. The J call may be in error: the DNA end matches TRBJ2-1 better. The germline CDR1 and CDR2 sequences are SGHNT and YENEEA. The CDR3 runs 15 residues. CDR3 in amino acids: CASSLGTSGYNEQFF. CDR3 coding DNA: TGTGCCAGCAGCCTGGGGACTAGCGGTTACAATGAGCAGTTCTTC.

This chain uses TRBV29-1 with TRBJ2-7, with D possibly matching TRBD2 (6 bases). Germline CDR1 is SQVTM and CDR2 is ANQGSEA. The CDR3 consists of 15 residues. V dropped 7 bases and J dropped 7 bases, with 26 bases sitting between them. In DNA, the CDR3 is TGCAGCGGGGACCCTGGGACTTCATCCTACAATGAGCAGTACTTC. It specifies CSGDPGTSSYNEQYF.

V usage is TRBV19 and J usage is TRBJ2-1; TRBD2 aligns across 9 bases. The CDR3 loop spans 13 amino acids. Germline V gene sequence: CDR1 LNHDA, CDR2 SQIVND (reference sequence). CDR3 coding DNA: TGTGCGACTAGACTAGCGGTGAAAAATGAGCAGTTCTTC. Its translation: CATRLAVKNEQFF.

This chain connects TRBV13 to TRBJ2-5; D ambiguous. The CDR3 sequence is 13 residues long. Trimming cost V 5 bases and J 5 bases, with 12 bases left between them. Germline CDR1 PRHDT, CDR2 FYEKMQ (reference sequence). The chain's CDR3 is CASSDKNGETQYF. The CDR3 DNA reads TGTGCCAGCAGCGACAAAAACGGGGAGACCCAGTACTTC.

This clonotype has a count of ten or more. Given a much more abundant clone one base away, this may be a read error. The rearrangement uses TRBV7-9 and TRBJ2-7, with 8 positions matching TRBD2. V trimming: 4 bases; J trimming: 7 bases; junction bases outside the gene matches: 12. CDR1 SEHNR and CDR2 FQNEAQ come from the germline V gene (reference sequence). The CDR3 contains 15 residues. The CDR3 here is CASSSRAGAYNEQYF. As DNA, the CDR3 is TGTGCCAGCAGCTCTCGAGCGGGAGCTTACAATGAGCAGTACTTC.

The chain recombines TRBV7-9 with TRBJ2-7; no clear D gene. Germline lookup yields CDR1 SEHNR and CDR2 FQNEAQ (reference sequence). The CDR3 contains 14 residues. V gave up 1 base and J gave up 0 bases, with 7 bases separating them. The CDR3 coding sequence is TGTGCCAGCAGCTTAGTCCAGGACTCCTACGAGCAGTACTTC. It encodes CASSLVQDSYEQYF.

Note on this clonotype: One end of the junction does not line up with germline, which may come from a read error. The chain joins TRBV7-6 to TRBJ2-3; D possibly corresponds to TRBD2 (5 bases). The CDR3 is made up of 13 amino acids. Germline lookup yields CDR1 SGHVS and CDR2 FNYEAQ. CDR3 DNA: TGTGCTAGCAGCTTCGGCGGGTCAGATACGCAGTATTTT. It encodes CASSFGGSDTQYF.

This clonotype has a handful of counts. The rearrangement joins TRBV7-8 to TRBJ2-7, with 12 nucleotides matching TRBD2. Germline-derived CDR1 and CDR2 are SGHVS and FQNEAQ. The junction had 2 bases not matched to a gene; V was cut back by 1 base and J by 4 bases. There are 15 residues in the CDR3. CDR3 loop: CASSLEGTSGYEQYF. The DNA for the CDR3 is TGTGCCAGCAGCTTAGAGGGGACTAGCGGGTACGAGCAGTACTTC.

This clonotype has ten or more counts. V usage is TRBV5-6 and J usage is TRBJ2-3; the match to TRBD2 covers 10 bases. The germline V gene encodes CDR1 SGHDT and CDR2 YYEEEE. The CDR3 sequence is 15 residues long. Trimming cost V 4 bases and J 6 bases; bases outside gene matches: 8. The DNA of the CDR3 is TGTGCCAGCAGCATGATAGCGGGAGGCGCGGATACGCAGTATTTT. Translated, it gives CASSMIAGGADTQYF.

A remark on this clonotype: A much larger clonotype is one base distant, so this may be a read error. This chain joins TRBV27 and TRBJ2-5; D is uncertain. The CDR3 is 15 residues long. Germline CDR1 and CDR2: MNHEY and SMNVEV (reference sequence). The CDR3: CTSSLRWVGNNEQYF. CDR3 DNA: TGCACCAGCAGTTTAAGGTGGGTGGGAAACAATGAGCAGTACTTC.

The chain has TRBV6-8 and TRBJ2-4, with a weak D call TRBD1 (6 bases). The J call may be wrong; the DNA end is better matched by TRBJ2-5. CDR1 is MNHGY and CDR2 is SAAAGT in the germline V gene. This CDR3 has 15 amino acids. The CDR3 DNA reads as TGTGCCAGCACCAACAGGGTAAACACATATGAGACCCAGTACTTC. It yields the protein CASTNRVNTYETQYF.

Worth noting for this clonotype: One junction end disagrees with the germline gene, perhaps due to a read error. The chain uses TRBV28 and TRBJ2-1, with D possibly TRBD2 on 5 matching bases. CDR1 is MDHEN and CDR2 is SYDVKM in the germline V gene. The CDR3 covers 24 residues. The DNA for the CDR3 is TGTGCCAGCAGTTTAATTTTTGGGGATAACCATTTCTTTTTTGCGTGGGTTCTCACCGGGGAGCTGTACTTC. Amino acids: CASSLIFGDNHFFFAWVLTGELYF.

This clonotype was counted once. This chain links TRBV6-9 with TRBJ2-2; TRBD1 matches 7 bases. Germline V gives CDR1 MNHGY, CDR2 SVAAGI. Losses at the gene ends were 4 bases for V and 1 base for J; bases not matched to a gene: 3. This CDR3 region has 15 residues. The CDR3 reads CASSSRTGNTGELFF. CDR3 DNA sequence: TGTGCCAGCAGTTCAAGGACAGGGAACACCGGGGAGCTGTTTTTT.

The chain is built from TRBV6-1 and TRBJ2-1, with unresolved D. The J call may not be correct, given that the DNA end is closer to TRBJ2-7. CDR1 is MNHNS and CDR2 is SASEGT in the germline V gene. The CDR3 covers 14 residues. The CDR3 protein is CASSEIGRPYEQYF. The CDR3 DNA follows: TGTGCCAGCAGTGAAATCGGAAGACCCTACGAGCAGTACTTC.

This clonotype was found many times. A read error may explain this, as a much larger clone is one base away. The V and J genes are TRBV12-3 or TRBV12-4 and TRBJ2-7; D gene uncertain. The V and J ends lost 5 bases and 7 bases respectively, with 18 bases between them. This CDR3 has 14 residues. In nucleotides, the CDR3 is TGTGCCAGCAGTATCCCAGGAATAAACAATGAGCAGTACTTC. It specifies CASSIPGINNEQYF.

This clonotype was recorded many times. Written as DNA, the CDR3 is TGTGCCAGCAGCTTATACTCCGGAACCTACAATGAGCAGTTCTTC. It encodes CASSLYSGTYNEQFF. The chain recombines TRBV7-2 with TRBJ2-1; D remains ambiguous. The CDR3 is 15 amino acids. Germline CDR1 and CDR2: SGHTA and FQGNSA. Trimming removed 2 bases at V and 2 bases at J, with 10 bases between.

The V gene is TRBV6-1, the J gene TRBJ2-4; TRBD2 matches at 7 bases. Germline CDR1 MNHNS, CDR2 SASEGT. The CDR3 sequence is 16 residues long. J gave up 1 base and V 5 bases, and 8 bases lay outside the gene matches. As DNA, the CDR3 is TGTGCCAGCAGTTACCCCAGGGAGGGGGCCAAAAACATTCAGTACTTC. Its translation is CASSYPREGAKNIQYF.